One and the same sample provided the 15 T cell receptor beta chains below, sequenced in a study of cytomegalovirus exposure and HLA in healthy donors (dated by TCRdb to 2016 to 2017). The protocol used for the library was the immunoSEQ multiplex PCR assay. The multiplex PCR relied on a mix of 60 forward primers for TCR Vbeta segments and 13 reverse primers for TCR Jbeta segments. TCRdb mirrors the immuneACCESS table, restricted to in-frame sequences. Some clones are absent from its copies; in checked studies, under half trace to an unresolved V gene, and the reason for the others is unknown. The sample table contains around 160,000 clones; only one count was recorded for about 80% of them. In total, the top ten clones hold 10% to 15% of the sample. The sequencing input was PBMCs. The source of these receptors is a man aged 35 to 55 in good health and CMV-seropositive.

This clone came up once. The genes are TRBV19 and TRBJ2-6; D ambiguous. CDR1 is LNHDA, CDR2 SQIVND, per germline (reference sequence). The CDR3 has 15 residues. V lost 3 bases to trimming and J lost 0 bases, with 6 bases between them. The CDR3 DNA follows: TGTGCCAGTAGTATTCTTAGCTCTGGGGCCAACGTCCTGACTTTC. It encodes CASSILSSGANVLTF.

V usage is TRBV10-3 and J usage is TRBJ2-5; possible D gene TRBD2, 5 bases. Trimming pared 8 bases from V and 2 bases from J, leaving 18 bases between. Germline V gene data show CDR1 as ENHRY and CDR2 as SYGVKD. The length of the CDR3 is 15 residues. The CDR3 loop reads CAIRDPASLQETQYF. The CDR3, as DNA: TGTGCCATCCGGGATCCGGCTTCGTTGCAAGAGACCCAGTACTTC.

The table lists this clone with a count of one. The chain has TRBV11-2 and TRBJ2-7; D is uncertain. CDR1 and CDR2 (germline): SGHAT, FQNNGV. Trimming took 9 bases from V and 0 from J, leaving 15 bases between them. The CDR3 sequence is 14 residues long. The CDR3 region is CARRSPQSSYEQYF. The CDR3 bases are TGTGCCAGGCGTAGCCCGCAGAGCTCCTACGAGCAGTACTTC.

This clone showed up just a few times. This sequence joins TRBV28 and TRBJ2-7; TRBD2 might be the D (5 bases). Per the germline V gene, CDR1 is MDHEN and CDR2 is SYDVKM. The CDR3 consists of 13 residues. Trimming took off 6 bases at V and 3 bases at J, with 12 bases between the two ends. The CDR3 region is CASSLRGFYEQYF. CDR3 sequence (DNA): TGTGCCAGCAGCCTCCGCGGGTTCTACGAGCAGTACTTC. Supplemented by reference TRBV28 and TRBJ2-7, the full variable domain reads DVKVTQSSRYLVKRTGEKVFLECVQDMDHENMFWYRQDPGLGLRLIYFSYDVKMKEKGDIPEGYSVSREKKERFSLILESASTNQTSMYLCASSLRGFYEQYFGPGTRLTVT.

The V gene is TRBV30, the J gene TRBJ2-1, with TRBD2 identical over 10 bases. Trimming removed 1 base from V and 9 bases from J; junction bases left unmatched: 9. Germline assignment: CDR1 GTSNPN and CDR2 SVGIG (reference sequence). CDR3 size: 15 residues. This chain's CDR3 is CAWSGLSGRGGEQFF. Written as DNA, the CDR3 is TGTGCCTGGAGTGGATTAAGCGGGAGGGGGGGTGAGCAGTTCTTC.

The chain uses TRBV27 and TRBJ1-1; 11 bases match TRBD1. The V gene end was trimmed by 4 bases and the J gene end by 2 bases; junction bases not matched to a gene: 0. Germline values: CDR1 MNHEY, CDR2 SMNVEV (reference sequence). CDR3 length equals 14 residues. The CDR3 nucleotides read TGTGCCAGCAGTTGGACAGGGGGCAACACTGAAGCTTTCTTT. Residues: CASSWTGGNTEAFF.

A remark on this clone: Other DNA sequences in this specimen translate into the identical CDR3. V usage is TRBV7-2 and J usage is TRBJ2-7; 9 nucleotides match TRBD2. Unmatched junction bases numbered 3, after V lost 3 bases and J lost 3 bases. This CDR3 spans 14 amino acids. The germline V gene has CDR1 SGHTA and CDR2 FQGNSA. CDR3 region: CASSFGLASYEQYF. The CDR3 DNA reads TGTGCCAGCAGCTTCGGACTAGCGAGCTACGAGCAGTACTTC.

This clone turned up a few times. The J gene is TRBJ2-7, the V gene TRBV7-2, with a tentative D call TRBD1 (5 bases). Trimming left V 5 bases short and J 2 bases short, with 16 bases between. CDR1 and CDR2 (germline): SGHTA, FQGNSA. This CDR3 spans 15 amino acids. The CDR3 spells CASSLGLSGAYEQYF. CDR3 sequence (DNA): TGTGCCAGCAGCCTGGGGCTATCTGGAGCCTACGAGCAGTACTTC.

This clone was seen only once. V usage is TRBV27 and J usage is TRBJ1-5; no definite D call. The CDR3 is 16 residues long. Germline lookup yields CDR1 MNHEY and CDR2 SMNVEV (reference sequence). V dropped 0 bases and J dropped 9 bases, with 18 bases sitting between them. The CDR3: CASSLSFIAPVLPQHF. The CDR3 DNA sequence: TGTGCCAGCAGTTTATCGTTCATTGCGCCCGTGTTGCCCCAGCATTTT.

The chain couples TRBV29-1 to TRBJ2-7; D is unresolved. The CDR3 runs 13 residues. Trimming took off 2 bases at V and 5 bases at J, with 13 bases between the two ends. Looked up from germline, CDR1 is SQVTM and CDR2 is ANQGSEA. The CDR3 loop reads CSVELVRGHEQYF. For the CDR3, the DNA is TGCAGCGTTGAACTAGTTAGAGGCCACGAGCAGTACTTC.

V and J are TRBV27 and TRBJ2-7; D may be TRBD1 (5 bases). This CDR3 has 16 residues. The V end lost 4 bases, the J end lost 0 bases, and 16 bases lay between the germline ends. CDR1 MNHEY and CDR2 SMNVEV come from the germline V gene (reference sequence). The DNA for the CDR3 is TGTGCCAGCAGTTCCTCGGACATCGTGAGCTCCTACGAGCAGTACTTC. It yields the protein CASSSSDIVSSYEQYF.

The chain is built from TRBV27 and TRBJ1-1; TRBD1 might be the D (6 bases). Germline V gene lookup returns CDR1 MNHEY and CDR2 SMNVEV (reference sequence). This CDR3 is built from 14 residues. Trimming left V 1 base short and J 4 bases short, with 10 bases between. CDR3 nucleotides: TGTGCCAGCAGTTTATACCGAGGGGGCACTGAAGCTTTCTTT. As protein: CASSLYRGGTEAFF.

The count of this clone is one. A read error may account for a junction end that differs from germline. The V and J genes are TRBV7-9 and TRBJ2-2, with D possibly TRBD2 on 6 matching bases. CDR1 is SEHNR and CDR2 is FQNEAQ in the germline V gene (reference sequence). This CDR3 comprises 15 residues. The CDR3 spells CSSSLSGGNTGELFF. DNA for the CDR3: TGTTCCAGCAGCCTCTCCGGGGGGAACACCGGGGAGCTGTTTTTT.

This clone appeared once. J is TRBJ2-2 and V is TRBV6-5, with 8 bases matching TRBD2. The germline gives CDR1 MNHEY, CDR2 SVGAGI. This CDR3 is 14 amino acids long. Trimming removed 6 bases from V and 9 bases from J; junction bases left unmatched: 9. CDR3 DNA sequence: TGTGCCAGCAGCTCCGGGACTAGTCGCCGGGAGCTGTTTTTT. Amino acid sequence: CASSSGTSRRELFF.

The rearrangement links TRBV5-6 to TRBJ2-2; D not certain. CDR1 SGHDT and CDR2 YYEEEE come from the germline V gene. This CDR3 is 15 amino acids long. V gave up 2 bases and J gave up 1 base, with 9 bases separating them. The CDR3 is CASSFGRLNTGELFF. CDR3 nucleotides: TGTGCCAGCAGCTTCGGCAGACTGAACACCGGGGAGCTGTTTTTT.